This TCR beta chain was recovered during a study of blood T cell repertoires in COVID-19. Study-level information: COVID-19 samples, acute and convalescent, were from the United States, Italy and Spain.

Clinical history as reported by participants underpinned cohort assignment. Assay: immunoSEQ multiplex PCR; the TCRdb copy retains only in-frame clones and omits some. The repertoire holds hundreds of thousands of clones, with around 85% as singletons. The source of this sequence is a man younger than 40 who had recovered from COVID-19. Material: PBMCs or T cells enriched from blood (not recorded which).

The chain's CDR3 is CASSFRRGADEQYF. The CDR3 region has the DNA TGTGCCAGCAGCTTCAGGCGGGGTGCGGACGAGCAGTACTTC. The V call is TRBV11-1, the J call TRBJ2-7; weak D call: TRBD2 (6 bases). This CDR3 is 14 amino acids long. In germline, CDR1 is SGHAT, CDR2 FQDESV (reference sequence). Trimming stripped 3 bases from V and 5 bases from J, with 14 bases between. Filled out from reference TRBV11-1 and TRBJ2-7, the complete variable domain reads EAEVAQSPRYKITEKSQAVAFWCDPISGHATLYWYRQILGQGPELLVQFQDESVVDDSQLPKDRFSAERLKGVDSTLKIQPAELGDSAMYLCASSFRRGADEQYFGPGTRLTVT.